This TCR beta chain derives from a study of T-cell memory formation after mild COVID-19. General study results and limits: Day 15 to 85 contracting clones showed balanced CD4/CD8; day 15 to 37 expanders favored CD4+. Largely, contracting CD4+ clones fell within CM and EM, and contracting CD8+ clones within EMRA.

This CDR3 comprises 12 residues. Per germline, CDR1 MNHEY and CDR2 SVGAGI. Ten or more counts support this clonotype. What it binds is not known. Relative to the germline gene, one junction end is altered; a read error may explain this. 5'RACE, which relied on constant-segment primers, yielded TCR alpha and TCR beta cDNA libraries carrying sample barcodes and UMIs. TCRdb passed the 5' RACE reads through MiXCR, listing each CDR3 protein once. The sample consists of 130,000 to 150,000 distinct CDR3 sequences, about 6% of them appearing once. This sequence was found in an adult woman who had mild COVID-19 (a few samples of this study predate the infection). Cell type and time point are not known. V is TRBV6-5 and J is TRBJ2-1; D unclear. Sequencing input: PBMCs or a T cell subset sorted from them (not recorded which). This CDR3 is CASSPSFNEQFF. The CDR3 DNA reads as TGTGCCAGCAGTCCCTCCTTCAATGAGCAGTTCTTC.